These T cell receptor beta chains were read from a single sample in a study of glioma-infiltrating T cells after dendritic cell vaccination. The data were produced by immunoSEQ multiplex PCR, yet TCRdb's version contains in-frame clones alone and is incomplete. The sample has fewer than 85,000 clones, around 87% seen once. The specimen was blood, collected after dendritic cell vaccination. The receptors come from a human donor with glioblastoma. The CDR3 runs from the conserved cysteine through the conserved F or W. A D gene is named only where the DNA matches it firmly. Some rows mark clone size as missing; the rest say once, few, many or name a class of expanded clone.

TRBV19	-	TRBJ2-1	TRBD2	CASSPNKRGAGNEQFF	TGTGCCAGTAGTCCCAATAAGCGGGGGGCCGGGAATGAGCAGTTCTTC
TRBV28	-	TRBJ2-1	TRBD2	CASSSSSGPYNEQFF	TGTGCCAGCAGTTCCTCTAGCGGACCCTACAATGAGCAGTTCTTC
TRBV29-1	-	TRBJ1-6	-	CSVALGSPNSPLHF	TGCAGCGTTGCTCTAGGGAGCCCTAATTCACCCCTCCACTTT
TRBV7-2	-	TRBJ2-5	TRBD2	CASSSWGSGGVETQYF	TGTGCCAGCAGCTCCTGGGGTAGCGGGGGGGTGGAGACCCAGTACTTC
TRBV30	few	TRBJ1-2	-	CAWSAGWGYGYTF	TGTGCCTGGAGTGCGGGGTGGGGCTATGGCTACACCTTC
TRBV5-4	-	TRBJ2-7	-	CVSSLGGALSSYEQYF	TGTGTCAGCAGCTTAGGCGGGGCCCTAAGCTCCTACGAGCAGTACTTC
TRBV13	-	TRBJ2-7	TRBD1	CASSLGTGGSYEQYF	TGTGCCAGCAGCTTAGGTACAGGGGGCTCCTACGAGCAGTACTTC
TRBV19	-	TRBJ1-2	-	CASSIAGNGYTF	TGTGCCAGTAGTATCGCAGGGAATGGCTACACCTTC
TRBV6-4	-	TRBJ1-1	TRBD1	CASRPDRAGTEAFF	TGTGCCAGCAGGCCAGACAGGGCGGGCACTGAAGCTTTCTTT
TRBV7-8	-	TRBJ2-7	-	CASSYRYEQYF	TGTGCCAGCAGCTATCGGTACGAGCAGTACTTC
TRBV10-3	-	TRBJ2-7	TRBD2	CAISERVAGDAYEQYF	TGTGCCATCAGTGAGAGGGTAGCGGGAGACGCATACGAGCAGTACTTC
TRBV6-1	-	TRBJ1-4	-	CASRAFQFNEKLFF	TGTGCCAGCAGGGCATTCCAGTTTAATGAAAAACTGTTTTTT
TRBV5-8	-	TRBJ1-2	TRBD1	CASSHRGDYGYTF	TGTGCCAGCAGCCACAGGGGAGACTATGGCTACACCTTC
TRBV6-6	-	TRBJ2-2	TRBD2	CASSGGAEVTGELFF	TGTGCCAGTAGCGGGGGGGCGGAGGTCACCGGGGAGCTGTTTTTT
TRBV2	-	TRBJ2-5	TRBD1	CAIPGQGLNETQYF	TGTGCCATTCCGGGACAGGGCCTCAATGAGACCCAGTACTTC
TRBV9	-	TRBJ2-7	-	CASSVGVAATYEQYF	TGTGCCAGCAGCGTAGGCGTAGCCGCGACCTACGAGCAGTACTTC
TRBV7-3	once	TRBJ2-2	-	CASSFQPDSIPGELFF	TGTGCCAGCAGCTTCCAACCCGACAGTATCCCCGGGGAGCTGTTTTTT
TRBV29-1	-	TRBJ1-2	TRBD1	CSVEVLLPGQGLYSYGYTF	TGCAGCGTTGAAGTTCTACTACCGGGACAGGGTCTATACAGCTATGGCTACACCTTC
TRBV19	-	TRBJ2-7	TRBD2	CASSAVAGGLYYEQYF	TGTGCCAGTAGTGCCGTAGCGGGGGGCCTATACTACGAGCAGTACTTC
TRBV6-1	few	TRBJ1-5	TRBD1	CASSVTGLWQPQHF	TGTGCCAGCAGCGTGACAGGGCTTTGGCAGCCCCAGCATTTT
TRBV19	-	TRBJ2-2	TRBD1	CATKTGRNTGELFF	TGTGCCACCAAGACAGGGAGGAACACCGGGGAGCTGTTTTTT
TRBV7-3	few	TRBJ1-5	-	CASSFGQNQPQHF	TGTGCCAGCAGCTTCGGACAGAATCAGCCCCAGCATTTT
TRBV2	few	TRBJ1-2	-	CASSADYGVTSGYTF	TGTGCCAGCAGTGCCGACTATGGGGTAACTAGTGGCTACACCTTC
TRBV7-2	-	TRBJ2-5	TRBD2	CASSPSPGLQETQYF	TGTGCCAGCAGCCCATCTCCGGGACTACAAGAGACCCAGTACTTC
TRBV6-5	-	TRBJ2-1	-	CASRSQGGEQFF	TGTGCCAGCAGATCTCAGGGCGGTGAGCAGTTCTTC
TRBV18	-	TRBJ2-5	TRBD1	CASSPGTGGSKTQYF	TGTGCCAGCTCACCGGGGACAGGGGGCTCGAAGACCCAGTACTTC
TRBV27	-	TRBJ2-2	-	CASSLGGLGELFF	TGTGCCAGCTCCCTGGGAGGCCTCGGGGAGCTGTTTTTT
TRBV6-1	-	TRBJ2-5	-	CASSESRGRETQYF	TGTGCCAGCAGTGAAAGCAGGGGGAGGGAGACCCAGTACTTC
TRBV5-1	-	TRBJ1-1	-	CASSLEGAGVSTEAFF	TGCGCCAGCAGCTTGGAAGGGGCAGGGGTCAGCACTGAAGCTTTCTTT
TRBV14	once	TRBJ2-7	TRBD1	CASSQGGQGLSYEQYF	TGTGCCAGCAGCCAAGGCGGACAGGGACTCTCCTACGAGCAGTACTTC
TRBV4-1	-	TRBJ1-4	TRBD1	CASSQLQGGNEKLFF	TGCGCCAGCAGCCAACTACAGGGGGGAAATGAAAAACTGTTTTTT
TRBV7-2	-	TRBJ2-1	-	CASSLSSDNEQFF	TGTGCCAGCAGCTTGAGTTCTGACAATGAGCAGTTCTTC
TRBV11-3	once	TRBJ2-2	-	CASSLDQGKGTGELFF	TGTGCCAGCAGCTTAGACCAGGGTAAAGGCACCGGGGAGCTGTTTTTT
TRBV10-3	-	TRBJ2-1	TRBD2	CAISRTSGDAYNEQFF	TGTGCCATCAGTCGGACTAGCGGGGACGCCTACAATGAGCAGTTCTTC
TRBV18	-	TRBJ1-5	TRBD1	CASSNLQGTNQPQHF	TGTGCCAGCTCAAACCTACAGGGGACCAATCAGCCCCAGCATTTT